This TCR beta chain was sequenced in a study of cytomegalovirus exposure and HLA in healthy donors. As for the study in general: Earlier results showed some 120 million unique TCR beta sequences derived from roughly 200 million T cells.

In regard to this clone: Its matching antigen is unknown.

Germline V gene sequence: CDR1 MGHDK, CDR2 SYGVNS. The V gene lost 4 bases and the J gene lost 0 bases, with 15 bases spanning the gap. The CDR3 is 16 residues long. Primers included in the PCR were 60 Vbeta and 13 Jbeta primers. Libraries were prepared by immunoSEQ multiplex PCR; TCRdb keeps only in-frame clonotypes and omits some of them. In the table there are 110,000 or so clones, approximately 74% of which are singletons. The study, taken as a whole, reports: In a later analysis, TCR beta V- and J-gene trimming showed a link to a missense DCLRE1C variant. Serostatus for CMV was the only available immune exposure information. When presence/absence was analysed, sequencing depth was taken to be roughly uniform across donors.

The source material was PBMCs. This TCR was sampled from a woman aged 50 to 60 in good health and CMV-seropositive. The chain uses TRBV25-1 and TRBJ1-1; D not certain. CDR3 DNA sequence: TGTGCCAGCAGTGCAGCTTCTGGACTTTTGAACACTGAAGCTTTCTTT. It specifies CASSAASGLLNTEAFF. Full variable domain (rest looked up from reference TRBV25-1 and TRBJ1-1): EADIYQTPRYLVIGTGKKITLECSQTMGHDKMYWYQQDPGMELHLIHYSYGVNSTEKGDLSSESTVSRIRTEHFPLTLESARPSHTSQYLCASSAASGLLNTEAFFGQGTRLTVV.